The 29 T cell receptor beta chains below all came from one sample that was sequenced in a study of beta chain features in type 1 diabetes. Antigens for these TCRs are unknown. The investigators reverse transcribed all of the isolated RNA, so they sequenced expressed TCRB transcripts. TCRdb keeps only in-frame clones here, not all; method: immunoSEQ multiplex PCR. The sample has some 250,000 clones, approximately 11% seen once. Findings and limits, study-wide: For Type 1 diabetes patients, all four CD4+ subsets carried TCRB CDR3s that were moderately but significantly shorter.

Input material: naive CD4+ T cells from blood. These receptors were taken from a man younger than 45 with type 1 diabetes.

This chain connects TRBV4-2 to TRBJ1-4; 8 positions match TRBD1. CDR3 length: 15 residues. Germline V gene sequence: CDR1 LGHNA, CDR2 YNFKEQ. The V segment lost 0 bases and the J segment 8 bases; nucleotides outside the gene matches: 5. The CDR3 loop reads CASSQDGTGGEKLFF. CDR3 sequence (DNA): TGTGCCAGCAGCCAAGATGGGACAGGCGGGGAAAAACTGTTTTTT.

The chain carries TRBV7-3 and TRBJ1-1; no clear D gene. The CDR3 loop spans 13 amino acids. CDR1 and CDR2 (germline): SGHTA, FQGTGA. The V and J ends lost 3 bases and 2 bases respectively, with 7 bases between them. CDR3: CASSFEENTEAFF. DNA for the CDR3: TGTGCCAGCAGCTTCGAGGAAAACACTGAAGCTTTCTTT.

This clone was counted a few times. The genes are TRBV25-1 and TRBJ2-1, with 13 bases lining up with TRBD2. CDR1 is MGHDK, CDR2 SYGVNS, per germline. CDR3 size: 15 residues. The V gene end was trimmed by 1 base and the J gene end by 10 bases; junction bases not matched to a gene: 4. The CDR3 here is CASSESGTSGEEQFF. The CDR3 coding sequence is TGTGCCAGCAGTGAATCGGGGACTAGCGGGGAGGAGCAGTTCTTC. Supplemented by reference TRBV25-1 and TRBJ2-1, the full variable domain reads EADIYQTPRYLVIGTGKKITLECSQTMGHDKMYWYQQDPGMELHLIHYSYGVNSTEKGDLSSESTVSRIRTEHFPLTLESARPSHTSQYLCASSESGTSGEEQFFGPGTRLTVL.

This clone has more than one count but fewer than ten. The CDR3 coding sequence is TGCGCCAGCAGCTTGACAGGGGGCCCGGAGCAGCCCCAGCATTTT. Residues: CASSLTGGPEQPQHF. The J gene is TRBJ1-5, the V gene TRBV5-1; 9 bases align to TRBD1. Per germline, CDR1 SGHRS and CDR2 YFSETQ. J lost 7 bases, V lost 1 base, and 6 bases had no gene match. There are 15 residues in the CDR3.

Turning to this clone: A read error may produce the germline difference seen at one junction end. The genes are TRBV6-5 and TRBJ2-1; TRBD2 matches at 10 bases. Germline CDR1 MNHEY, CDR2 SVGAGI. The CDR3 spans 11 residues. CDR3 in DNA: TGTGCCAGCAGCCACGGACTAGCGGCCCTCTTC. This codes for CASSHGLAALF.

Remarks on this clone: The junction and the germline gene differ at one end; a read error may be behind it. The rearrangement uses TRBV20-1 and TRBJ1-4; tentative D call: TRBD1 (5 bases). The CDR3 runs 10 residues. CDR1 and CDR2 from the germline V gene are DFQATT and SNEGSKA (reference sequence). The CDR3 DNA follows: TGCAGTGCTAGAGAAATACAGGAAAATTTT. Protein product: CSAREIQENF.

The V call is TRBV6-1, the J call TRBJ2-5, with a possible D match to TRBD1 (6 bases). The V end was cut by 7 bases, the J end by 2 bases, with 17 bases between. Germline values: CDR1 MNHNS, CDR2 SASEGT. CDR3 length: 15 residues. The CDR3 DNA follows: TGTGCCAGCATTCAACGGGTGGACAGACAAGAGACCCAGTACTTC. Encoded protein: CASIQRVDRQETQYF.

This clone has just a few counts. The gene calls are TRBV7-3 and TRBJ2-1; TRBD2 aligns across 8 bases. Germline trimming cut 1 base from V and 9 bases from J; bases unmatched to any gene: 11. From germline, CDR1 is SGHTA and CDR2 FQGTGA. The CDR3 runs 16 residues. The CDR3 sequence is CASSLRGSAGGSEQFF. Written as DNA, the CDR3 is TGTGCCAGCAGCTTAAGAGGGTCGGCGGGGGGAAGTGAGCAGTTCTTC.

J is TRBJ2-5 and V is TRBV11-2; D may be TRBD2 (5 bases). Trimming pared 3 bases from V and 5 bases from J, leaving 28 bases between. In germline, CDR1 is SGHAT, CDR2 FQNNGV. This CDR3 region has 19 residues. CDR3 DNA sequence: TGTGCCAGCAGCTTTAATTTGATACGGGAAGGGCATCATAGGGAGACCCAGTACTTC. It yields the protein CASSFNLIREGHHRETQYF.

This chain joins TRBV7-2 and TRBJ2-7; weak D call: TRBD2 (5 bases). Germline values: CDR1 SGHTA, CDR2 FQGNSA. The V and J ends lost 1 base and 6 bases respectively, with 10 bases between them. The length of the CDR3 is 13 residues. The DNA of the CDR3 is TGTGCCAGCAGCTTAGGGGCGGGTTCCGAGCAGTACTTC. It is translated as CASSLGAGSEQYF.

This clone showed up just a few times. The chain carries TRBV5-4 and TRBJ2-5; 8 nucleotides agree with TRBD2. Looked up from germline, CDR1 is SGHNT and CDR2 is YYREEE (reference sequence). The J segment lost 2 bases and the V segment lost 4 bases, leaving 10 bases of the junction unmatched. The CDR3 loop spans 16 amino acids. The CDR3 loop is CASSQSKASGQETQYF. CDR3 DNA: TGTGCCAGCAGCCAATCAAAGGCTAGCGGGCAAGAGACCCAGTACTTC.

This clone has a handful of counts. The rearrangement uses TRBV30 and TRBJ1-5; D perhaps matches TRBD1 (5 bases). Per the germline V gene, CDR1 is GTSNPN and CDR2 is SVGIG (reference sequence). The CDR3 consists of 12 residues. Trimming left V 1 base short and J 9 bases short, with 10 bases between. CDR3 coding DNA: TGTGCCTGGAGTGACAGGCGAGGGCCCCAGCATTTT. Protein product: CAWSDRRGPQHF.

This chain links TRBV9 with TRBJ2-7; D may be TRBD2 (6 bases). The CDR3 is 17 residues long. Germline lookup yields CDR1 SGDLS and CDR2 YYNGEE. Between the trimmed V and J ends, which lost 0 bases and 3 bases, there was a span of 19 bases. CDR3 residues: CASSVAPLGAGYYEQYF. CDR3 in DNA: TGTGCCAGCAGCGTAGCTCCCTTAGGGGCGGGGTACTACGAGCAGTACTTC.

This clone was seen a few times. The V call is TRBV2, the J call TRBJ1-2; D not resolved. Looked up from germline, CDR1 is SNHLY and CDR2 is FYNNEI. The CDR3 is 14 amino acids. Deletions cut 6 bases from V and 0 bases from J, with 11 bases between. The CDR3 DNA reads TGTGCCAGCAGAAGACTCTTCCCTAACTATGGCTACACCTTC. It yields the protein CASRRLFPNYGYTF. Together with reference TRBV2 and TRBJ1-2, the CDR3 gives the full variable domain: EPEVTQTPSHQVTQMGQEVILRCVPISNHLYFYWYRQILGQKVEFLVSFYNNEISEKSEIFDDQFSVERPDGSNFTLKIRSTKLEDSAMYFCASRRLFPNYGYTFGSGTRLTVV.

The chain combines TRBV6-5 with TRBJ2-1; 8 nucleotides line up with TRBD2. Germline V gene sequence: CDR1 MNHEY, CDR2 SVGAGI. The trim removed 8 bases at V and 7 bases at J, leaving 1 base unmatched. CDR3 length equals 11 residues. CDR3 in DNA: TGTGCCAGCGAGCGGGGGAATGAGCAGTTCTTC. It codes for CASERGNEQFF.

This clone was detected a few times. V and J are TRBV19 and TRBJ1-2, with a weak D call TRBD1 (6 bases). This CDR3 comprises 15 residues. Germline V gives CDR1 LNHDA, CDR2 SQIVND (reference sequence). V was trimmed by 5 bases and J by 4 bases, leaving 17 bases between them. DNA for the CDR3: TGTGCCAGTAGTGCCGAATGGGACACCCGCTATGGCTACACCTTC. Its protein is CASSAEWDTRYGYTF.

This clone was counted only a few times. The rearrangement links TRBV5-4 to TRBJ1-2; possibly TRBD1 for D (5 bases). Germline assignment: CDR1 SGHNT and CDR2 YYREEE (reference sequence). This CDR3 is built from 13 residues. Between the trimmed V and J ends, which lost 4 bases and 10 bases, there was a span of 17 bases. CDR3 DNA sequence: TGTGCCAGCAGCATTGACAGAAACCCTCTCTACACCTTC. It codes for CASSIDRNPLYTF.

This chain joins TRBV29-1 and TRBJ2-7; the match to TRBD1 covers 7 bases. The CDR3 extends over 13 amino acids. Germline-derived CDR1 and CDR2 are SQVTM and ANQGSEA. Losses at the gene ends were 6 bases for V and 0 bases for J; bases not matched to a gene: 5. This chain's CDR3 is CSVGRGYSYEQYF. The CDR3 nucleotides are TGCAGCGTAGGCAGGGGGTACTCCTACGAGCAGTACTTC.

This clone was observed a few times. The chain is built from TRBV11-2 and TRBJ2-3, with a tentative D call TRBD2 (5 bases). Trimming removed 4 bases from V and 2 bases from J, with 10 bases in between. Germline V gene data show CDR1 as SGHAT and CDR2 as FQNNGV. CDR3 length equals 14 residues. CDR3 DNA sequence: TGTGCCAGCAGCTCAGGACTGAACACAGATACGCAGTATTTT. Its protein product is CASSSGLNTDTQYF.

In this sample, this clone turned up a few times. The V call is TRBV13, the J call TRBJ2-1; 7 bases align to TRBD2. The CDR3 spans 11 residues. Germline V gene lookup returns CDR1 PRHDT and CDR2 FYEKMQ (reference sequence). The ends lost 5 bases at V and 10 bases at J; junction bases unmatched: 2. For the CDR3, the DNA is TGTGCCAGCAGCAATAGCGGGGAGCAGTTCTTC. Its protein is CASSNSGEQFF.

This clone was counted a single time. The V and J genes are TRBV6-5 and TRBJ1-4; no clear D. With 6 bases removed from V and 7 bases from J, the gap between germline ends came to 15 bases. CDR3 length: 14 residues. Germline assignment: CDR1 MNHEY and CDR2 SVGAGI. The CDR3 here is CASSRQSLGEKLFF. The CDR3 DNA sequence: TGTGCCAGCAGCCGCCAATCACTCGGTGAAAAACTGTTTTTT.

The gene calls are TRBV7-3 and TRBJ2-3, with 9 bases lining up with TRBD1. Trimming removed 5 bases from V and 4 bases from J; junction bases left unmatched: 7. Per germline, CDR1 SGHTA and CDR2 FQGTGA. This CDR3 has 15 residues. The CDR3 bases are TGTGCCAGCAGCGTACAGGGGGCGACCCCAGATACGCAGTATTTT. This sequence encodes CASSVQGATPDTQYF.

Regarding this clone: At the DNA level, this CDR3 is encoded by other sequences in the same sample as well. The chain has TRBV5-6 and TRBJ2-6; tentative D call: TRBD1 (5 bases). This CDR3 region has 15 residues. Germline lookup yields CDR1 SGHDT and CDR2 YYEEEE. V lost 1 base to trimming and J lost 1 base, with 6 bases between them. CDR3 region: CASSLPGSGANVLTF. The CDR3 bases are TGTGCCAGCAGCTTGCCAGGGTCTGGGGCCAACGTCCTGACTTTC.

The V call is TRBV11-2, the J call TRBJ2-4, with unresolved D. CDR1 SGHAT and CDR2 FQNNGV come from the germline V gene. V gave up 3 bases and J gave up 4 bases, with 7 bases separating them. The CDR3 runs to 13 residues. The CDR3 coding sequence is TGTGCCAGCAGCTTCGACTGGAAAAACATTCAGTACTTC. It yields the protein CASSFDWKNIQYF.

The chain joins TRBV19 to TRBJ1-5, with a tentative D call TRBD1 (6 bases). Germline V gene lookup returns CDR1 LNHDA and CDR2 SQIVND (reference sequence). The CDR3 runs 13 residues. V was cut by 9 bases and J by 6 bases, with 15 bases left in between. CDR3 in amino acids: CASRDQGGQPQHF. The CDR3 nucleotides read TGTGCCAGCCGGGACCAAGGGGGTCAGCCCCAGCATTTT.

This clone occurred a few times. The rearrangement links TRBV25-1 to TRBJ1-4; no clear D. V was cut by 3 bases and J by 0 bases, with 14 bases left in between. The CDR3 covers 17 residues. Germline CDR1 reads MGHDK; CDR2 reads SYGVNS. The CDR3 nucleotides are TGTGCCAGCAGTGATGGTGCCAGTTCTGCAACTAATGAAAAACTGTTTTTT. Amino acid sequence: CASSDGASSATNEKLFF.

This chain links TRBV25-1 with TRBJ2-7, with D perhaps matching TRBD2 (6 bases). CDR1 and CDR2 (germline): MGHDK, SYGVNS. The CDR3 consists of 14 residues. The V and J ends lost 4 bases and 6 bases respectively, with 16 bases between them. CDR3 DNA sequence: TGTGCCAGCAGTGTCTACGGGAGCCAGGGCGAGCAGTACTTC. This encodes CASSVYGSQGEQYF.

This chain uses TRBV30 with TRBJ2-1; 11 nucleotides align to TRBD1. The CDR3 contains 15 residues. Germline trimming cut 3 bases from V and 3 bases from J; bases unmatched to any gene: 4. CDR1 GTSNPN and CDR2 SVGIG come from the germline V gene (reference sequence). The CDR3 nucleotides read TGTGCCTGGAGCCCGGGACAGGGGGACTACAATGAGCAGTTCTTC. Translated: CAWSPGQGDYNEQFF.

There are a few counts of this clone. CDR3 protein: CASTLYPGGQPQHF. In DNA, the CDR3 is TGCGCCAGCACCCTCTATCCGGGAGGACAGCCCCAGCATTTT. The chain links TRBV23-1 to TRBJ1-5; D gene ambiguous. TRBV23-1 is classed as an ORF, of uncertain function. The V and J ends lost 7 bases and 7 bases respectively, with 17 bases between them. The CDR3 has 14 amino acids.